The clone carrying this TCR beta chain was counted a few times. Its antigen is still unknown. This record belongs to a study of blood T cells in healthy people across ages. Regarding the study as a whole: Among T cells, TCR beta diversity per million cells dropped roughly linearly as age rose.

V gave up 4 bases and J gave up 1 base; unmatched junction bases: 8. The CDR3 consists of 16 residues. Germline lookup yields CDR1 KGHDR and CDR2 SFDVKD. Donor samples were obtained from healthy Caucasian individuals from Russia, aged about 6 to 95. Alongside a J-beta primer mix, a sample-barcoded 5' primer served in a second PCR lasting about 7 to 12 cycles. Every molecule of cDNA carried a tag from a template-switch adaptor with 12 random nucleotides. Sequencing of every sample gave 2.5 million or more CDR3-containing paired-end reads. TCRdb re-called the 5' RACE reads through MiXCR, storing one row per CDR3 protein. The profile shows roughly 930,000 distinct CDR3 sequences, 40% to 60% of them singletons.

The chain combines TRBV24-1 with TRBJ2-5; 7 nucleotides match TRBD1. Sequenced: blood. The sequence derives from a man aged 30 to 39 in good health. The CDR3 DNA follows: TGTGCCACCAGTGACCGACAGGGAAACGGCCAAGAGACCCAGTACTTC. As protein: CATSDRQGNGQETQYF.